One and the same sample provided the 18 T cell receptor beta chains below, sequenced in a study of glioma-infiltrating T cells. Amplification of TCR alpha and beta CDR3 regions from RNA used iRepertoire nested multiplex PCR. Using its own MiXCR run on the multiplex PCR reads, TCRdb lists one record per CDR3 protein. This sample has 85,000 to 110,000 distinct CDR3 sequences, with around 28% found just once. The sequenced material came from glioma tissue, nonneoplastic brain tissue, or PBMCs (not recorded which). The receptors stem from a human donor with low-grade glioma or glioblastoma, undergoing nonglioma brain surgery, or in good health (not recorded which).

This clonotype was recorded many times. The CDR3 DNA follows: TGCAGTCCCAGACTAGCGGGGAAGGAGACCCAGTACTTC. Translated, it gives CSPRLAGKETQYF. The chain employs TRBV20-1 and TRBJ2-5; 11 positions match TRBD2. The CDR3 is 13 amino acids. The junction had 7 bases not matched to a gene; V was cut back by 8 bases and J by 5 bases. CDR1 is DFQATT and CDR2 is SNEGSKA in the germline V gene (reference sequence).

Turning to this clonotype: A much larger clonotype is one base distant, so this may be a read error. V is TRBV7-7 and J is TRBJ2-5; D assignment may be TRBD1 or TRBD2 (5 bases each). The CDR3 is made up of 14 amino acids. CDR1 SSHAT and CDR2 FNYEAQ come from the germline V gene (reference sequence). CDR3 sequence: CASSYLGTGESQYF. The CDR3 coding sequence is TGTGCTAGCAGCTACCTCGGGACCGGAGAGAGCCAGTACTTC.

Concerning this clonotype itself: This may be a read error, as it is one base from a much larger clone. This chain joins TRBV7-2 and TRBJ2-3, with 7 positions matching TRBD2. Germline lookup yields CDR1 SGHTA and CDR2 FQGNSA. This CDR3 is built from 14 residues. V was clipped by 7 bases and J by 8 bases; unmatched bases: 12. CDR3 in DNA: TGTGCCAGCACCCCTCGCGGGGGTTATGGTACGCAGTATTTT. This codes for CASTPRGGYGTQYF. Drawing the rest from reference TRBV7-2 and TRBJ2-3, the complete variable domain is GAGVSQSPSNKVTEKGKDVELRCDPISGHTALYWYRQSLGQGLEFLIYFQGNSAPDKSGLPSDRFSAERTGGSVSTLTIQRTQQEDSAVYLCASTPRGGYGTQYFGPGTRLTVL.

This clonotype was detected ten times or more. V usage is TRBV6-1 and J usage is TRBJ1-1; a possible D gene is TRBD1 (5 bases). Trimming took off 9 bases at V and 0 bases at J, with 11 bases between the two ends. The CDR3 contains 13 residues. Per the germline V gene, CDR1 is MNHNS and CDR2 is SASEGT. In DNA form, the CDR3 reads TGTGCCAGTGACAGTTCCATGAACACTGAAGCTTTCTTT. This gives the protein CASDSSMNTEAFF.

Ten or more counts support this clonotype. This chain links TRBV6-6 with TRBJ1-1, with D possibly matching TRBD1 (6 bases). The CDR3 covers 15 residues. Germline lookup yields CDR1 MNHNY and CDR2 SVGAGI (reference sequence). V was cut by 2 bases and J by 1 base, with 11 bases left in between. As DNA, the CDR3 is TGTGCCAGCAGTTACGAGGGGGTGAAGAACACTGAAGCTTTCTTT. Its protein product is CASSYEGVKNTEAFF.

Of note for this clonotype: Germline is not matched at one junction end, which may reflect a read error. The V gene is TRBV7-7, the J gene TRBJ2-3, with a tentative D call TRBD1 (5 bases). The CDR3 consists of 13 residues. Germline CDR1 and CDR2: SSHAT and FNYEAQ (reference sequence). The CDR3 nucleotides read TGTGCTAGCAGCACCCAGGGATCCGATCCGCAGTATTTT. Protein sequence: CASSTQGSDPQYF.

Note on this clonotype: It may be a read error: a sequence one base away is much more abundant. The genes are TRBV20-1 and TRBJ2-1; D tentatively reads TRBD1 or TRBD2 (6 bases each). This CDR3 is 15 amino acids long. The ends were cut back, 1 base at V and 10 bases at J, with 20 bases in the middle. Germline loops: CDR1 DFQATT, CDR2 SNEGSKA (reference sequence). CDR3 DNA: TGCAGTGCTAGAGCCGGCCTGGGGGGCCAGAGAGAGCAGTTCTTC. Translated: CSARAGLGGQREQFF.

With regard to this clonotype: It is likely a read error, because the conserved phenylalanine at the end of the CDR3 is missing. This rearrangement joins TRBV7-9 to TRBJ1-1; D is uncertain. V lost 6 bases to trimming and J lost 5 bases, with 10 bases between them. Per germline, CDR1 SEHNR and CDR2 FQNEAQ (reference sequence). The CDR3 is 12 residues long. The DNA of the CDR3 is TGTGCCAGCAGAATCGGGCAGACTGAAGCTTTCCTT. Protein: CASRIGQTEAFL.

The chain uses TRBV7-2 and TRBJ2-5; 10 positions match TRBD1. The CDR3 runs to 15 residues. Per the germline V gene, CDR1 is SGHTA and CDR2 is FQGNSA. J gave up 5 bases and V 5 bases, and 8 bases lay outside the gene matches. This CDR3 reads CASSRRDRGMETQYF. The CDR3 DNA sequence: TGTGCCAGCAGCCGACGGGACAGGGGAATGGAGACCCAGTACTTC.

There are many counts of this clonotype. This sequence joins TRBV20-1 and TRBJ2-1, with 10 bases matching TRBD1. The germline V gene encodes CDR1 DFQATT and CDR2 SNEGSKA (reference sequence). Trimming cost V 6 bases and J 2 bases; bases outside gene matches: 10. The CDR3 covers 16 residues. The DNA for the CDR3 is TGCAGTGCACAGAGGTGGGACAGGGGCACCTACAATGAGCAGTTCTTC. Encoded protein: CSAQRWDRGTYNEQFF.

This clonotype was counted only a few times. The chain links TRBV12-3 or TRBV12-4 to TRBJ1-4; no definite D call. V shed 6 bases and J shed 4 bases, with 12 bases lying between them. The CDR3 spans 14 residues. The CDR3: CASSQDGNNEKLFF. The CDR3 nucleotides are TGTGCCAGCAGCCAGGACGGGAATAATGAAAAACTGTTTTTT.

This clonotype was seen at least ten times. The CDR3 is CAWSVSGGQPQHF. DNA for the CDR3: TGTGCCTGGAGTGTTAGCGGTGGTCAGCCCCAGCATTTT. The J gene is TRBJ1-5, the V gene TRBV30; D is unclear. The V gene's germline CDR1 is GTSNPN and CDR2 SVGIG (reference sequence). This CDR3 comprises 13 residues. Trimming took off 0 bases at V and 6 bases at J, with 9 bases between the two ends.

This clonotype has a count of ten or more. The rearrangement joins TRBV7-9 to TRBJ1-1; D might be TRBD1 (6 bases). The CDR3 runs to 15 residues. V lost 1 base and J lost 6, with 15 bases in between. Germline-derived CDR1 and CDR2 are SEHNR and FQNEAQ (reference sequence). The CDR3 spells CASSLEAGARAEAFF. CDR3 nucleotides: TGTGCCAGCAGCTTAGAGGCAGGGGCAAGGGCTGAAGCTTTCTTT. Based on the CDR3 plus reference TRBV7-9 and TRBJ1-1, the full variable domain is DTGVSQNPRHKITKRGQNVTFRCDPISEHNRLYWYRQTLGQGPEFLTYFQNEAQLEKSRLLSDRFSAERPKGSFSTLEIQRTEQGDSAMYLCASSLEAGARAEAFFGQGTRLTVV.

The chain links TRBV29-1 to TRBJ2-1; possibly TRBD1 for D (6 bases). The CDR3 sequence is 13 residues long. Trimming shortened V by 6 bases and J by 7 bases, and 16 bases separated the two germline ends. Germline CDR1 reads SQVTM; CDR2 reads ANQGSEA. CDR3 bases: TGCAGCGTCAGCAGCAGCAGGGGTAATGAGCAGTTCTTC. As protein: CSVSSSRGNEQFF.

V and J are TRBV18 and TRBJ2-7, with TRBD2 matching 9 bases. The length of the CDR3 is 14 residues. From germline, CDR1 is KGHSH and CDR2 LQKENI. Trimming took 3 bases from V and 7 from J; bases not matched to a gene: 7. As DNA, the CDR3 is TGTGCCAGCTCACCGCGGGGTACTAGCGGGGAGCAGTACTTC. Encoded protein: CASSPRGTSGEQYF.

This clonotype was observed a handful of times. The chain has TRBV11-2 and TRBJ2-7; 7 bases line up with TRBD1. Germline trimming cut 5 bases from V and 3 bases from J; bases unmatched to any gene: 10. The CDR3 spans 15 residues. Germline V gives CDR1 SGHAT, CDR2 FQNNGV. For the CDR3, the DNA is TGTGCCAGCAGCCCCCGACAGGGAAAGAACTACGAGCAGTACTTC. Its translation is CASSPRQGKNYEQYF.

The chain has TRBV7-2 and TRBJ2-3, with D perhaps TRBD2 (5 bases). Germline-derived CDR1 and CDR2 are SGHTA and FQGNSA. The CDR3 has 14 residues. V shed 4 bases and J shed 4 bases, with 12 bases lying between them. The DNA of the CDR3 is TGTGCCAGCAGCTCCGGGGTCGGGCCAGATACGCAGTATTTT. Residues: CASSSGVGPDTQYF.

The chain couples TRBV13 to TRBJ1-1, with D unresolved. Trimming removed 4 bases at V and 4 bases at J, with 7 bases between. This CDR3 has 12 residues. Germline loops: CDR1 PRHDT, CDR2 FYEKMQ (reference sequence). CDR3 nucleotides: TGTGCCAGCAGCTCCCTTTTCACTGAAGCTTTCTTT. It translates to CASSSLFTEAFF.